Detailed here is one T cell receptor (beta chain). Study processing details: Estimation of nucleated cell counts was performed using reference gene primer amplification. Generated by immunoSEQ multiplex PCR, the TCRdb table keeps only in-frame clones and is missing some. V and J calls and clone size come straight from that table; D and trimming were deduced from the DNA. The sample yields under 250,000 clones, 88% seen once. Germline trimming cut 5 bases from V and 4 bases from J; bases unmatched to any gene: 9. CDR3 size: 15 residues. The germline V gene has CDR1 LNHDA and CDR2 SQIVND (reference sequence). This record belongs to a study of blood T cell repertoires in COVID-19. The wider study: In each case, the material was cDNA or gDNA derived from T cells, B-cell-depleted T cells, or PBMCs.

Material for sequencing was peripheral blood. J is TRBJ1-1 and V is TRBV19; TRBD1 agrees at 8 bases. The clonotype originates from a woman in her 30s with COVID-19, enrolled during active disease. DNA of the CDR3: TGTGCCAGTAGTTCCAGGGGGCCCCCGAGCACTGAAGCTTTCTTT. It codes for CASSSRGPPSTEAFF.